The sequence of this T cell receptor (beta chain) was determined in a study of CD8+ T cells in alopecia areata. The V gene's germline CDR1 is SGDLS and CDR2 YYNGEE. This CDR3 has 15 amino acids. Losses at the gene ends were 0 bases for V and 2 bases for J; bases not matched to a gene: 3. Isolated RNA was reverse transcribed into cDNA used as the sequencing template. Measured with immunoSEQ multiplex PCR; TCRdb has only the in-frame clones, and not every one. The repertoire includes some 120,000 clones, roughly 55% of them detected once, and around 5.7% sits in the top ten. The treatment denotes: oral pan-JAK inhibitor, 5-10 mg twice daily.

The chain couples TRBV9 to TRBJ1-1; 8 positions agree with TRBD1. The sequence was obtained from a human donor with alopecia areata. Source: CD4+ T cells sorted from blood, taken at week 4, from a patient treated with tofacitinib. The CDR3 spells CASSVDSGGNTEAFF. The DNA for the CDR3 is TGTGCCAGCAGCGTAGATTCAGGGGGCAACACTGAAGCTTTCTTT.